This T cell receptor (beta chain) was obtained from a study of regulatory T cells in long-lasting Graves disease. Through Arm-PCR of CDR3 regions and iRepertoire HTBI primers, TCR beta libraries were built. One entry per CDR3 protein, called by TCRdb with MiXCR from the multiplex PCR reads. The table lists 650,000 to 850,000 distinct CDR3 sequences, approximately 31% of them singletons. This CDR3 region has 16 residues. In germline, CDR1 is SNHLY, CDR2 FYNNEI. Trimming took 6 bases from V and 0 from J; bases not matched to a gene: 8. The sample's time point: persistent/refractory GD, antithyroid drugs over 5 years with positive TRAb. Extracted RNA from PBMCs served as the source of the TCR library.

The receptor was derived from a female donor with Graves disease. The chain joins TRBV2 to TRBJ1-1, with TRBD1 matching 9 bases. The material was peripheral blood mononuclear cells (PBMCs), obtained when the disease was refractory, from a patient treated with antithyroid drugs. CDR3 residues: CASSRRTGGMNTEAFF. CDR3 coding DNA: TGTGCCAGCAGCCGCAGAACAGGGGGCATGAACACTGAAGCTTTCTTT.